A selection of T cell receptor beta chains follows, all from one sample in a study of T cells in Graves' hyperthyroidism and ophthalmopathy. TCRdb recomputed calls from the multiplex PCR reads with MiXCR, one row per CDR3 protein. There are around 340,000 distinct CDR3 sequences in the sample; roughly 21% occur only once, and less than 65% lies in the top ten. The source material was blood. Receptors originate from a woman aged 45-65 years with Graves' hyperthyroidism. Each CDR3 is given with its conserved first and last residue. A D gene is named only where the DNA matches it firmly. For some rows the clone size is stated as once, few or many, or as a class when expanded; others skip it.

D	J	V	size	DNA	CDR3
.	TRBJ1-2	TRBV5-1	many	TGCGCCAGCAGTCTTACAGCTAACTATGGCTACACCTTC	CASSLTANYGYTF
.	TRBJ1-5	TRBV18	.	TGTGCCAGCTCACAGAGAGGGGATCAGCCCCAGCATTTT	CASSQRGDQPQHF
.	TRBJ2-1	TRBV20-1	many	TGCAGTGCTAGATACCCCCTAGCGTTTGAGCAGTTCTTC	CSARYPLAFEQFF
.	TRBJ2-3	TRBV3-1	few	TGTGCCAGCAGCCAATATGTCGGGACCGCCCCAGATACGCAGTATTTT	CASSQYVGTAPDTQYF
.	TRBJ2-4	TRBV18	many	TGTGCCAGCTCACCACCGGTTGGGGTAGCCAAAAACATTCAGTACTTC	CASSPPVGVAKNIQYF
TRBD1	TRBJ1-1	TRBV5-6	many	TGTGCCAGCAGCTTGTCTTCCCGGGACAGGCAAGCTTTCTTT	CASSLSSRDRQAFF
TRBD1	TRBJ2-7	TRBV6-5	.	TGTGCCAGCAGTTACTCGCCGGGACAGGGGGCTAGCGAGCAGTACTTC	CASSYSPGQGASEQYF
.	TRBJ2-7	TRBV2	few	TGTGCCAGCAGTGAAGCGCGGGGCAGGACCTACGAGCAGTACTTC	CASSEARGRTYEQYF
TRBD2	TRBJ2-5	TRBV7-8	many	TGTGCCAGCAGCTTAGTGGCGGGGGGGGAGACCCAGTACTTC	CASSLVAGGETQYF
.	TRBJ2-5	TRBV2	many	TGTGCCAGCAGTGAGTGGCGAGAGACCCAGTACTTC	CASSEWRETQYF
.	TRBJ1-1	TRBV27	.	TGTGCCAGCAGTTTATCGGGGGGGTACACTGAAGCTTTCTTT	CASSLSGGYTEAFF
TRBD2	TRBJ2-5	TRBV12-3/TRBV12-4	.	TGTGCCAGCAGTTATTGGACTAGCGGGGGGTTGGAAGAGACCCAGTACTTC	CASSYWTSGGLEETQYF
TRBD1	TRBJ1-1	TRBV6-5	many	TGTGCCAGCAGTTATAACAGGGGAATGACTGAAGCTTTCTTT	CASSYNRGMTEAFF
.	TRBJ1-5	TRBV6-1	few	TGTGCCAGCAGGCAAGGGGACTCTAGCAATCAGCCCCAGCATTTT	CASRQGDSSNQPQHF
.	TRBJ2-4	TRBV4-1	many	TGCGCCAGCAGCCAAGTGCGGGACGAAAACATTCAGTACTTC	CASSQVRDENIQYF
.	TRBJ2-2	TRBV6-1	many	TGTGCCAGCTCTCTAGCCAAACCGTACACCGGGGAGCTGTTTTTT	CASSLAKPYTGELFF
.	TRBJ2-1	TRBV12-3/TRBV12-4	many	TGTGCCAGTAATTGGGGCAGGGGCTTCAATGAGCAGTTCTTC	CASNWGRGFNEQFF
TRBD2	TRBJ2-3	TRBV20-1	many	TGCAGTGCAGCCCTAGCGGGGGTCACAGATACGCAGTATTTT	CSAALAGVTDTQYF
.	TRBJ1-2	TRBV28	many	TGTGCCAGCAGTCACACCACGGGACGGACCTATGGCTACACCTTC	CASSHTTGRTYGYTF
.	TRBJ2-5	TRBV20-1	many	TGCAGTGCTAGAGTTGAAGAGACCCAGTACTTC	CSARVEETQYF
TRBD1	TRBJ1-3	TRBV28	few	TGTGTCAGCAGACCCTCCTACAGGGGTAACACCATATATTTT	CVSRPSYRGNTIYF
.	TRBJ1-6	TRBV12-3/TRBV12-4	many	TGTGCCAGCAGTTTAGGGGCACTCCTCCACTTT	CASSLGALLHF
.	TRBJ2-2	TRBV12-3/TRBV12-4	few	TGTGCCAGCAGTTTAAAAGGGGCGAACACCGGGGAGCTGTTTTTT	CASSLKGANTGELFF
TRBD1	TRBJ1-5	TRBV10-3	.	TGTGCCATCAGTGAGTCAGGGGGCGGCGGTCAGCCCCAGCATTTT	CAISESGGGGQPQHF
TRBD1	TRBJ1-1	TRBV5-6	few	TGTGCCAGCAGCTCAGGGACAGGGGGCAAAGGTACTGAAGCTTTCTTT	CASSSGTGGKGTEAFF
.	TRBJ2-1	TRBV11-2	.	TGTGCCAGCAGCTTAGGCCCACATCGGGTGGAGAATGAGCAGTTCTTC	CASSLGPHRVENEQFF
.	TRBJ2-1	TRBV6-1	many	TGTGCCACCCTCCCCCGTAGGCACAATGAGCAGTTCTTC	CATLPRRHNEQFF
.	TRBJ1-1	TRBV7-9	many	TGTGCCAGCAGAGACCTAAAGCCGGGCACTGAAGCTTTCTTT	CASRDLKPGTEAFF
TRBD1	TRBJ2-5	TRBV6-1	few	TGTGCCAGCAGAACCCAACAGGGGGCGCCTGTAGAGACCCAGTACTTC	CASRTQQGAPVETQYF
.	TRBJ2-7	TRBV30	.	TGTGCCTGGAGTGGAGGGGGATCATACGAGCAGTACTTC	CAWSGGGSYEQYF
.	TRBJ2-7	TRBV3-1	once	TGTGCCAGCAGCCTTATAGCGACGGGGGAGCAGTACTTC	CASSLIATGEQYF
.	TRBJ1-2	TRBV12-3/TRBV12-4	.	TGTGCCAGCAGTTTCTCGGGGGGCAAGGGCTACACCTTC	CASSFSGGKGYTF
.	TRBJ1-1	TRBV28	many	TGTGCCAGCAGGCGTTGGCAGGGTTACACTGAAGCTTTCTTT	CASRRWQGYTEAFF
.	TRBJ1-2	TRBV30	.	TGTGCCTGGAGACCCCAGCCAGGGTATGGCTACACCTTC	CAWRPQPGYGYTF
.	TRBJ2-1	TRBV15	few	TGTGCCACCAGCACCGCCTACAATGAGCAGTTCTTC	CATSTAYNEQFF
.	TRBJ1-2	TRBV20-1	.	TGCAGTGCCCCAGGGCAGGGGCCTTTCGATGGCTACACCTTC	CSAPGQGPFDGYTF
TRBD1	TRBJ2-2	TRBV5-1	many	TGCGCCAGCAGCTTGTACCGAGGGGGCAGCACCGGGGAGCTGTTTTTT	CASSLYRGGSTGELFF
.	TRBJ1-2	TRBV11-1	many	TGTGCCAGCAGCTTATCGCGCTCATCGTCAATCTATGGCTACACCTTC	CASSLSRSSSIYGYTF
TRBD2	TRBJ2-7	TRBV7-3	.	TGTGCCAGCAGCATAGGGACTAGCGGGAGGAGGAGCTCCTACGAGCAGTACTTC	CASSIGTSGRRSSYEQYF
TRBD2	TRBJ2-3	TRBV7-3	many	TGTGCCAGCAGCTTACTAGCGGGAGGATTTCAGGATACGCAGTATTTT	CASSLLAGGFQDTQYF